This T cell receptor beta chain is drawn from a study of shared clonotypes between healthy human individuals. Measured with immunoSEQ multiplex PCR; TCRdb has only the in-frame clones, and not every one. This sample has under 1,900,000 clones, with 98% found just once. A word on this clone: Its target is unknown.

The study, taken as a whole, reports: A handful of donors shared 5% to 5.5% of their naive CD4 clonotypes.

The length of the CDR3 is 15 residues. Germline lookup yields CDR1 MNHEY and CDR2 SMNVEV (reference sequence). V shed 5 bases, J shed 1 base, and the junction held 8 bases outside the gene matches. The sequenced material came from naive CD4+ T cells sorted from blood. Subset here: CD45RA+ positively selected. The TCR was taken from a man aged 30-40 years in good health. The chain employs TRBV27 and TRBJ2-7; 7 bases are a match to TRBD1. CDR3 in DNA: TGTGCCAGCAGTAAACAAGGGGGCCCTTCCTACGAGCAGTACTTC. Translated, it gives CASSKQGGPSYEQYF.